This TCR beta chain was retrieved from a study of blood T cell repertoires in COVID-19. The V gene's germline CDR1 is LNHDA and CDR2 SQIVND (reference sequence). This CDR3 is built from 13 residues. The V gene lost 9 bases and the J gene lost 5 bases, with 16 bases spanning the gap. Authors' data handling: The authors estimated nucleated cell counts from reference gene primer amplification. Repertoires were generated with immunoSEQ multiplex PCR, while TCRdb's copy carries only in-frame clones and drops some. V and J calls and clone size come straight from that table; D and trimming were deduced from the DNA. Altogether 200,000 to 250,000 clones are present, about 93% being singletons, with the ten largest covering 1.5% to 2%.

The receptor comes from a woman younger than 30 who had recovered from COVID-19. The sequencing input was PBMCs or T cells enriched from blood (not recorded which). This chain connects TRBV19 to TRBJ1-2; maybe TRBD1 (6 bases). The chain's CDR3 is CASQLGGAYGYTF. The CDR3 nucleotides read TGTGCCAGCCAATTAGGGGGGGCTTATGGCTACACCTTC. The whole variable domain, filled in from reference TRBV19 and TRBJ1-2, reads DGGITQSPKYLFRKEGQNVTLSCEQNLNHDAMYWYRQDPGQGLRLIYYSQIVNDFQKGDIAEGYSVSREKKESFPLTVTSAQKNPTAFYLCASQLGGAYGYTFGSGTRLTVV.